The clone carrying this TCR beta chain was detected only once. Generated by immunoSEQ multiplex PCR, the TCRdb table keeps only in-frame clones and is missing some. This repertoire shows just under 550,000 clones, around 78% found once; its top ten account for about 0.013%. The sample comes from a study of shared T cell receptors in the human thymus. J was trimmed by 3 bases and V by 2 bases; bases with no gene match: 9. The CDR3 extends over 18 amino acids. Germline V gives CDR1 SGHRS, CDR2 YFSETQ. These data are also associated with another study on human thymus T cells.

The sequence was collected from a boy younger than two with a congenital heart defect. Sample: thymocytes. The V call is TRBV5-1, the J call TRBJ2-4; 12 positions agree with TRBD2. This CDR3 is CASSFYGLAGNDKNIQYF. CDR3 bases: TGCGCCAGCAGCTTTTATGGACTAGCGGGAAATGACAAAAACATTCAGTACTTC.